Each of the 32 T cell receptor beta chains below was sequenced from the same sample in a study of cytomegalovirus exposure and HLA in healthy donors. The PCR contained 60 Vbeta and 13 Jbeta primers. The assay was immunoSEQ multiplex PCR, and TCRdb's table has in-frame clones only and misses some. Counted here are 150,000 to 200,000 clones, approximately 86% occurring once; the ten biggest clones make up about 1.7%. Sequenced: PBMCs. The receptors stem from a woman under 30 in good health and CMV-seronegative.

This chain joins TRBV5-8 and TRBJ1-5; 7 nucleotides agree with TRBD1. With 3 bases clipped from V and 4 bases from J, the junction kept 4 bases outside the gene matches. Per germline, CDR1 SGHTS and CDR2 YDEGEE. The CDR3 extends over 14 amino acids. The CDR3 protein is CASSSTGRNQPQHF. The CDR3 region has the DNA TGTGCCAGCAGCTCGACAGGGAGGAATCAGCCCCAGCATTTT.

This clone was seen only a few times. The chain carries TRBV9 and TRBJ2-1; 9 bases are shared with TRBD2. V was clipped by 0 bases and J by 4 bases; unmatched bases: 5. Germline V lookup: CDR1 SGDLS, CDR2 YYNGEE. This CDR3 region has 16 residues. The CDR3 loop is CASSVEWREGYNEQFF. The CDR3 region has the DNA TGTGCCAGCAGCGTAGAGTGGCGGGAGGGATACAATGAGCAGTTCTTC.

On this clone itself: The junction departs from germline at one end; a sequencing error may be responsible. Distinct nucleotide sequences in the sample also encode this CDR3. The chain combines TRBV30 with TRBJ1-2; D gene ambiguous. Germline CDR1 is GTSNPN and CDR2 is SVGIG (reference sequence). This CDR3 contains 12 residues. CDR3 nucleotides: TGTGCTTGGAGCCCAGGCCCGGGAGGCTACACCTTC. It translates to CAWSPGPGGYTF.

The chain combines TRBV6-1 with TRBJ1-1; D is unclear. Per the germline V gene, CDR1 is MNHNS and CDR2 is SASEGT. The CDR3 loop spans 13 amino acids. Trimming removed 6 bases from V and 1 base from J, with 9 bases in between. CDR3 DNA: TGTGCCAGCAGCAGAACGGGGAACACTGAAGCTTTCTTT. It is translated as CASSRTGNTEAFF.

The rearrangement joins TRBV5-6 to TRBJ1-2; perhaps TRBD1 as D (5 bases). With 4 bases removed from V and 2 bases from J, the gap between germline ends came to 12 bases. This CDR3 has 14 residues. CDR1 is SGHDT, CDR2 YYEEEE, per germline. The CDR3 protein is CASSPGLENYGYTF. The DNA of the CDR3 is TGTGCCAGCAGCCCAGGGCTGGAGAACTATGGCTACACCTTC.

The V gene is TRBV6-1, the J gene TRBJ1-1; maybe TRBD1 (5 bases). The V end lost 4 bases, the J end lost 4 bases, and 13 bases lay between the germline ends. There are 14 residues in the CDR3. Germline loops: CDR1 MNHNS, CDR2 SASEGT. The CDR3 region is CASSVWGSGTEAFF. Here the CDR3 DNA reads TGTGCCAGCAGTGTATGGGGCTCCGGCACTGAAGCTTTCTTT.

CDR3 DNA sequence: TGTGCCAGCAGACGTCAACCCCGTGGAACCTTCGACTTTGGAAACACCATATATTTT. Translated: CASRRQPRGTFDFGNTIYF. V gene TRBV27 combines with J gene TRBJ1-3; D unresolved. V shed 6 bases and J shed 3 bases, with 27 bases lying between them. The CDR3 length is 19 residues. From germline, CDR1 is MNHEY and CDR2 SMNVEV (reference sequence).

V is TRBV6-6 and J is TRBJ1-2, with TRBD1 as a possible D gene (6 bases). CDR1 is MNHNY, CDR2 SVGAGI, per germline (reference sequence). The length of the CDR3 is 14 residues. V dropped 7 bases and J dropped 0 bases, with 12 bases sitting between them. In DNA form, the CDR3 reads TGTGCCAGCACCCCGGACAGATCTAACTATGGCTACACCTTC. Its translation: CASTPDRSNYGYTF.

The CDR3 here is CASSVGLPENIQYF. CDR3 sequence (DNA): TGTGCCAGCAGTGTGGGACTGCCCGAAAACATTCAGTACTTC. The genes are TRBV6-1 and TRBJ2-4, with D perhaps TRBD2 (6 bases). Trimming cost V 4 bases and J 5 bases, with 12 bases left between them. This CDR3 has 14 residues. The germline V gene has CDR1 MNHNS and CDR2 SASEGT.

The rearrangement links TRBV7-8 to TRBJ2-7; D perhaps matches TRBD2 (5 bases). The CDR3 is 15 amino acids. Deletions cut 5 bases from V and 7 bases from J, with 21 bases between. Per germline, CDR1 SGHVS and CDR2 FQNEAQ. CDR3 nucleotide sequence: TGTGCCAGCAGCACCCCGGACTCTGGTGGCTCGGAGCAGTACTTC. Encoded protein: CASSTPDSGGSEQYF.

The chain recombines TRBV9 with TRBJ1-3; D is ambiguous. Germline V lookup: CDR1 SGDLS, CDR2 YYNGEE. Trimming stripped 3 bases from V and 2 bases from J, with 6 bases between. The CDR3 is made up of 13 amino acids. CDR3 nucleotides: TGTGCCAGCAGCGAGGGAGCTGGAAACACCATATATTTT. This encodes CASSEGAGNTIYF.

The rearrangement joins TRBV27 to TRBJ2-2; TRBD2 might be the D (5 bases). V was trimmed by 2 bases and J by 4 bases, leaving 5 bases between them. CDR1 is MNHEY, CDR2 SMNVEV, per germline (reference sequence). The CDR3 spans 13 residues. The CDR3 spells CASSLGGTGELFF. The CDR3 DNA reads as TGTGCCAGCAGTTTAGGAGGCACCGGGGAGCTGTTTTTT.

This clone was recorded only once. This chain joins TRBV25-1 and TRBJ2-7; D gene unclear. CDR1 and CDR2 (germline): MGHDK, SYGVNS. The V end was cut by 6 bases, the J end by 2 bases, with 14 bases between. This CDR3 comprises 14 residues. The DNA for the CDR3 is TGTGCCAGCAGCCTGTCGGTCCTCGCCTACGAGCAGTACTTC. Translating gives CASSLSVLAYEQYF.

DNA of the CDR3: TGTGCCAGCAGCCGTCGACAGGGTGGGCAGCCCCAGCATTTT. Protein product: CASSRRQGGQPQHF. The rearrangement uses TRBV7-2 and TRBJ1-5, with 7 bases matching TRBD1. Germline V gene lookup returns CDR1 SGHTA and CDR2 FQGNSA. V lost 5 bases to trimming and J lost 7 bases; unmatched junction nucleotides: 8. The CDR3 spans 14 residues.

The genes are TRBV15 and TRBJ1-1; TRBD1 agrees at 10 bases. Germline CDR1 is LNHNV and CDR2 is YYDKDF (reference sequence). The V and J ends lost 3 bases and 8 bases, in that order; junction bases with no gene match: 0. The CDR3 length is 12 residues. CDR3 in amino acids: CATSRTGGEAFF. The CDR3 DNA is TGTGCCACCAGCAGGACAGGGGGCGAAGCTTTCTTT.

The rearrangement uses TRBV7-2 and TRBJ2-5; 11 nucleotides line up with TRBD2. Germline V lookup: CDR1 SGHTA, CDR2 FQGNSA. J lost 1 base, V lost 5 bases, and 3 bases had no gene match. The CDR3 consists of 15 residues. The CDR3 DNA reads TGTGCCAGCAGCCCAGGACTAGCGGGCCAAGAGACCCAGTACTTC. Its translation is CASSPGLAGQETQYF.

V usage is TRBV21-1 and J usage is TRBJ2-2; whether TRBD2, the table's D call, matches the DNA was not checked. TRBV21-1 is annotated as a pseudogene. CDR3 length equals 21 residues. The CDR3 DNA follows: TGTGCCAGCAGCCCCCACCCAAAAATGAGACTAGCGGGAGGGTCCACCGGGGAGCTGTTTTTT. It yields the protein CASSPHPKMRLAGGSTGELFF.

The chain couples TRBV5-1 to TRBJ2-5; 8 bases fit TRBD1. J gave up 4 bases and V 3 bases, and 2 bases lay outside the gene matches. The CDR3 is 13 residues long. CDR1 is SGHRS, CDR2 YFSETQ, per germline. CDR3 DNA: TGCGCCAGCAGCTACGGACAGGGAGAGACCCAGTACTTC. Protein: CASSYGQGETQYF.

V gene TRBV5-1 combines with J gene TRBJ1-1; D is undetermined. V dropped 0 bases and J dropped 4 bases, with 10 bases sitting between them. The length of the CDR3 is 14 residues. Germline V gene lookup returns CDR1 SGHRS and CDR2 YFSETQ. This CDR3 reads CASSLAGGLTEAFF. The CDR3 region has the DNA TGCGCCAGCAGCTTGGCCGGCGGTCTCACTGAAGCTTTCTTT.

This sequence joins TRBV7-6 and TRBJ2-3; D not certain. The CDR3 is made up of 11 amino acids. Trimming cost V 6 bases and J 2 bases, with 3 bases left between them. Germline CDR1 is SGHVS and CDR2 is FNYEAQ. CDR3 loop: CASSYTDTQYF. The DNA of the CDR3 is TGTGCCAGCAGTTACACAGATACGCAGTATTTT.

A few counts support this clone. The chain couples TRBV27 to TRBJ2-7; D unclear. This CDR3 is built from 14 residues. The V gene lost 2 bases and the J gene lost 0 bases, with 8 bases spanning the gap. Germline loops: CDR1 MNHEY, CDR2 SMNVEV (reference sequence). The CDR3 DNA reads as TGTGCCAGCAGTTTAGTTGGGCTCTCCTACGAGCAGTACTTC. This gives the protein CASSLVGLSYEQYF.

The CDR3 DNA is TGTGCCAGCAGCTTGCCAGCGAACACCGGGGAGCTGTTTTTT. Translated: CASSLPANTGELFF. This chain links TRBV5-4 with TRBJ2-2; D unresolved. The CDR3 runs 14 residues. Germline V lookup: CDR1 SGHNT, CDR2 YYREEE (reference sequence). The V gene lost 1 base and the J gene lost 0 bases, with 4 bases spanning the gap.

J is TRBJ1-4 and V is TRBV5-1; D gene ambiguous. The CDR3 loop spans 15 amino acids. The germline V gene has CDR1 SGHRS and CDR2 YFSETQ. V shed 5 bases and J shed 0 bases, with 11 bases lying between them. As DNA, the CDR3 is TGCGCCAGCAGGGAGGCAGTTTCAACTAATGAAAAACTGTTTTTT. Its translation is CASREAVSTNEKLFF.

The chain combines TRBV9 with TRBJ2-2, with TRBD2 as a possible D gene (6 bases). Trimming shortened V by 4 bases and J by 4 bases, and 14 bases separated the two germline ends. This CDR3 comprises 15 residues. Germline assignment: CDR1 SGDLS and CDR2 YYNGEE. CDR3 residues: CASSLGSSVTGELFF. The CDR3 DNA follows: TGTGCCAGCAGCTTAGGATCTAGCGTCACCGGGGAGCTGTTTTTT.

The chain joins TRBV5-6 to TRBJ2-1; 7 bases match TRBD1. The CDR3 contains 15 residues. CDR1 SGHDT and CDR2 YYEEEE come from the germline V gene. The junction had 3 bases not matched to a gene; V was cut back by 0 bases and J by 3 bases. The CDR3 DNA sequence: TGTGCCAGCAGCTTGGGTGGGACAGACTACAATGAGCAGTTCTTC. Its translation is CASSLGGTDYNEQFF.

The chain employs TRBV5-4 and TRBJ2-3, with TRBD1 as a possible D gene (6 bases). The CDR3 runs to 15 residues. Per the germline V gene, CDR1 is SGHNT and CDR2 is YYREEE (reference sequence). The ends were cut back, 4 bases at V and 1 base at J, with 13 bases in the middle. The CDR3 DNA reads as TGTGCCAGCAGCCCAACGGACAGTGGCACAGATACGCAGTATTTT. It encodes CASSPTDSGTDTQYF.

This clone was seen more than once but under ten times. The chain combines TRBV5-6 with TRBJ2-2; 9 bases match TRBD2. The germline V gene has CDR1 SGHDT and CDR2 YYEEEE. V lost 2 bases and J lost 2; bases outside the gene matches: 7. The CDR3 sequence is 17 residues long. The CDR3 nucleotides are TGTGCCAGCAGCTTTTGGGCGGGGGGGACCAACACCGGGGAGCTGTTTTTT. Translating it yields CASSFWAGGTNTGELFF.

This clone was seen only once. This chain joins TRBV4-1 and TRBJ1-2; 11 bases are shared with TRBD1. J gave up 8 bases and V 4 bases, and 6 bases lay outside the gene matches. The CDR3 totals 14 residues. Germline V gene sequence: CDR1 MGHRA, CDR2 YSYEKL. The chain's CDR3 is CASSLGQGAGGYTF. CDR3 DNA sequence: TGCGCCAGCAGCCTCGGACAGGGGGCAGGCGGCTACACCTTC.

The chain employs TRBV9 and TRBJ2-3, with TRBD1 matching 8 bases. Germline CDR1 reads SGDLS; CDR2 reads YYNGEE. This CDR3 is built from 15 residues. V lost 3 bases to trimming and J lost 1 base; unmatched junction nucleotides: 4. The CDR3 bases are TGTGCCAGCAGCGCCGACAGGGGCGGCACAGATACGCAGTATTTT. Protein: CASSADRGGTDTQYF. The whole variable domain, filled in from reference TRBV9 and TRBJ2-3, reads DSGVTQTPKHLITATGQRVTLRCSPRSGDLSVYWYQQSLDQGLQFLIQYYNGEERAKGNILERFSAQQFPDLHSELNLSSLELGDSALYFCASSADRGGTDTQYFGPGTRLTVL.

This sequence joins TRBV4-2 and TRBJ2-2; D might be TRBD1 (6 bases). The ends were cut back, 1 base at V and 1 base at J, with 10 bases in the middle. Germline assignment: CDR1 LGHNA and CDR2 YNFKEQ. The CDR3 has 16 amino acids. This CDR3 reads CASSQGTGKNTGELFF. The CDR3 region has the DNA TGTGCCAGCAGCCAAGGAACAGGGAAGAACACCGGGGAGCTGTTTTTT.

The chain combines TRBV18 with TRBJ1-4, with D perhaps matching TRBD1 (5 bases). The CDR3 length is 15 residues. V was clipped by 4 bases and J by 0 bases, with 9 bases between them. Germline CDR1 and CDR2: KGHSH and LQKENI. The CDR3: CASSRDSATNEKLFF. In nucleotides, the CDR3 is TGTGCCAGCTCACGAGACAGTGCAACTAATGAAAAACTGTTTTTT.

The J gene is TRBJ2-5, the V gene TRBV30; 9 nucleotides line up with TRBD1. Near its end, the DNA agrees better with TRBJ2-7, so the J call may be wrong. Germline V gene data show CDR1 as GTSNPN and CDR2 as SVGIG (reference sequence). CDR3 length equals 12 residues. The CDR3 spells CAGDRDSYEQYF. The CDR3 DNA sequence: TGTGCCGGGGACAGGGACTCCTACGAGCAGTACTTC.